Following are 19 T cell receptor beta chains from one sample sequenced in a study of molecular identifiers for immune sequencing clone quantification. TCRdb recomputed calls from the PCR reads with MiXCR, one row per CDR3 protein. The data contain roughly 320,000 distinct CDR3 sequences, about a fifth of them singletons. The sample consisted of naive CD8+ T cells from blood, with Jurkat cell RNA spiked in. The subset: FACS-sorted CD8+CD4-CCR7+CD45RA+ naive T cells. Every receptor here comes from a human donor in good health. Some libraries in this study had Jurkat cell RNA spiked in.

This clonotype was counted at least ten times. The rearrangement links TRBV20-1 to TRBJ2-7; D not certain. CDR1 and CDR2 (germline): DFQATT, SNEGSKA (reference sequence). V lost 0 bases and J lost 0, with 12 bases in between. The CDR3 is 15 residues long. CDR3 amino acids: CSARDLRVSSYEQYF. DNA of the CDR3: TGCAGTGCTAGAGATTTACGGGTGAGCTCCTACGAGCAGTACTTC.

V gene TRBV27 combines with J gene TRBJ2-1; D possibly corresponds to TRBD2 (5 bases). Germline loops: CDR1 MNHEY, CDR2 SMNVEV (reference sequence). Trimming cost V 4 bases and J 6 bases, with 13 bases left between them. The CDR3 has 14 residues. The CDR3 coding sequence is TGTGCCAGCAGTTATAGCGAGGGCCGCAATGAGCAGTTCTTC. Its protein product is CASSYSEGRNEQFF.

In the case of this clonotype: A much larger clone lies a single base off, so this may be a read error. The V and J genes are TRBV20-1 and TRBJ1-5; D ambiguous. The CDR3 spans 16 residues. Between the trimmed V and J ends, which lost 5 bases and 0 bases, there was a span of 17 bases. Germline-derived CDR1 and CDR2 are DFQATT and SNEGSKA (reference sequence). CDR3 residues: CSAHPVGRNSNQPQHF. The CDR3 region has the DNA TGCAGTGCTCACCCGGTTGGGAGAAATAGCAATCAGCCCCAGCATTTT.

This clonotype was found once. A much larger clonotype is one base distant, so this may be a read error. The chain has TRBV21-1 and TRBJ2-7; TRBD2 reflects the table's D call only, with no check against the DNA. TRBV21-1 is a known pseudogene. The CDR3 is 15 amino acids. CDR3 protein: CASSKPSARAYEQYF. The CDR3 DNA reads as TGTGCCAGCAGCAAACCGTCAGCGAGAGCCTACGAGCAGTACTTC.

This clonotype was picked up many times. The CDR3 nucleotides are TGCAGCGTTGAAGGGACAGCCTTATCCGAGACCCAGTACTTC. This codes for CSVEGTALSETQYF. The chain is built from TRBV29-1 and TRBJ2-5; possible D gene TRBD1, 6 bases. The CDR3 is 14 amino acids. V was cut by 1 base and J by 5 bases, with 14 bases left in between. Per the germline V gene, CDR1 is SQVTM and CDR2 is ANQGSEA.

This clonotype was counted only a few times. V gene TRBV13 combines with J gene TRBJ2-5; D not resolved. The CDR3 has 14 residues. Germline CDR1 PRHDT, CDR2 FYEKMQ (reference sequence). V lost 5 bases, J lost 1 base, and 11 bases lay in between. CDR3 coding DNA: TGTGCCAGCAGCACACGTTCTGGCCAAGAGACCCAGTACTTC. It encodes CASSTRSGQETQYF. Drawing the rest from reference TRBV13 and TRBJ2-5, the complete variable domain is AAGVIQSPRHLIKEKRETATLKCYPIPRHDTVYWYQQGPGQDPQFLISFYEKMQSDKGSIPDRFSAQQFSDYHSELNMSSLELGDSALYFCASSTRSGQETQYFGPGTRLLVL.

This clonotype was observed at least ten times. The J gene is TRBJ1-1, the V gene TRBV13; no reliable D call. Per germline, CDR1 PRHDT and CDR2 FYEKMQ (reference sequence). The CDR3 runs 16 residues. Trimming left V 0 bases short and J 1 base short, with 12 bases between. The CDR3 nucleotides are TGTGCCAGCAGCTTAGGCCGTGGCAGTTCGAACACTGAAGCTTTCTTT. This translates into CASSLGRGSSNTEAFF.

Note on this clonotype: One junction end does not reproduce the germline sequence, and a read error may be involved. The J gene is TRBJ2-7, the V gene TRBV11-2; 12 bases are a match to TRBD2. The CDR3 has 15 residues. The germline gives CDR1 SGHAT, CDR2 FQNNGV. CDR3 sequence: CACSLDQASGRAPYF. In nucleotides, the CDR3 is TGTGCCTGCAGCTTAGATCAAGCTAGCGGGAGGGCCCCGTACTTC. Drawing the rest from reference TRBV11-2 and TRBJ2-7, the complete variable domain is EAGVAQSPRYKIIEKRQSVAFWCNPISGHATLYWYQQILGQGPKLLIQFQNNGVVDDSQLPKDRFSAERLKGVDSTLKIQPAKLEDSAVYLCACSLDQASGRAPYFGPGTRLTVT.

This clonotype has at least ten counts. The chain recombines TRBV28 with TRBJ2-2; TRBD1 aligns across 9 bases. The germline V gene has CDR1 MDHEN and CDR2 SYDVKM. Trimming took 5 bases from V and 1 from J; bases not matched to a gene: 17. CDR3 length: 20 amino acids. The CDR3 DNA is TGTGCCAGCAGTACCCCCCTCCGGGACAGGGACACCTTGAACACCGGGGAGCTGTTTTTT. Translating it yields CASSTPLRDRDTLNTGELFF.

Ten or more counts support this clonotype. The V gene is TRBV28, the J gene TRBJ2-7; 9 bases are a match to TRBD1. Trimming at V came to 2 bases and at J to 3 bases, leaving 20 bases not matched to a gene. This CDR3 comprises 20 residues. CDR1 and CDR2 (germline): MDHEN, SYDVKM. The CDR3 is CASSLGTGILEVLPHYEQYF. The CDR3 nucleotides read TGTGCCAGCAGTTTAGGGACAGGGATCCTTGAAGTCCTACCTCACTACGAGCAGTACTTC.

The CDR3 sequence is CAGTAGVSGELFF. In DNA, the CDR3 is TGTGCCGGCACAGCGGGAGTAAGCGGGGAGCTGTTTTTT. This sequence joins TRBV9 and TRBJ2-2, with 8 bases fitting TRBD2. The CDR3 consists of 13 residues. Germline V gene sequence: CDR1 SGDLS, CDR2 YYNGEE. The junction had 9 bases not matched to a gene; V was cut back by 10 bases and J by 7 bases.

The table lists this clonotype with a few counts. A much larger clone differs by one base, so this may be a read error. The CDR3 loop reads CASCPGWTGVYEQYF. Here the CDR3 DNA reads TGCGCCAGCTGCCCTGGGTGGACAGGGGTCTACGAGCAGTACTTC. The chain uses TRBV5-1 and TRBJ2-7; 9 bases are shared with TRBD1. The CDR3 has 15 residues. CDR1 is SGHRS, CDR2 YFSETQ, per germline. The V gene end was trimmed by 7 bases and the J gene end by 3 bases; junction bases not matched to a gene: 11. Combining the CDR3 with reference TRBV5-1 and TRBJ2-7 gives the whole variable domain KAGVTQTPRYLIKTRGQQVTLSCSPISGHRSVSWYQQTPGQGLQFLFEYFSETQRNKGNFPGRFSGRQFSNSRSEMNVSTLELGDSALYLCASCPGWTGVYEQYFGPGTRLTVT.

Regarding this clonotype: A read error is likely, as this CDR3 ends without the conserved phenylalanine or tryptophan. The V gene is TRBV7-9, the J gene TRBJ2-3; no clear D gene. V lost 1 base and J 4 bases, leaving 3 bases between the germline ends. The CDR3 runs 12 residues. Germline V CDR1 and CDR2: SEHNR, FQNEAQ (reference sequence). The CDR3 bases are TGTGCCAGCAGCTTAGTGTCAGATACGCAGTATCTT. As protein: CASSLVSDTQYL.

This clonotype was found many times. The chain employs TRBV30 and TRBJ1-2; no reliable D call. This CDR3 spans 13 amino acids. The V end was cut by 2 bases, the J end by 5 bases, with 12 bases between. Germline values: CDR1 GTSNPN, CDR2 SVGIG (reference sequence). This CDR3 reads CAWSPLYSYGYTF. The CDR3 region has the DNA TGTGCCTGGAGTCCGCTCTATAGTTATGGCTACACCTTC.

This clonotype came up a few times. This chain's CDR3 is CASSLGQGATNEKLFF. In nucleotides, the CDR3 is TGTGCCAGCAGCTTGGGACAGGGCGCAACTAATGAAAAACTGTTTTTT. The V and J genes are TRBV5-6 and TRBJ1-4, with 7 bases identical to TRBD1. CDR1 and CDR2 (germline): SGHDT, YYEEEE. The V and J ends lost 0 bases and 0 bases, in that order; junction bases with no gene match: 2. This CDR3 is 16 amino acids long.

This clonotype has a count of ten or more. V and J are TRBV2 and TRBJ2-3; D remains ambiguous. The CDR3 runs 11 residues. Deletions cut 6 bases from V and 3 bases from J, with 4 bases between. Germline CDR1 SNHLY, CDR2 FYNNEI. The CDR3 spells CASRRTDTQYF. CDR3 sequence (DNA): TGTGCCAGCAGAAGAACAGATACGCAGTATTTT.

This clonotype was observed at least ten times. This chain uses TRBV14 with TRBJ1-2; tentatively, D is TRBD1 (5 bases). Germline-derived CDR1 and CDR2 are SGHDN and FVKESK. The CDR3 is 13 amino acids. The V end was cut by 1 base, the J end by 2 bases, with 5 bases between. The CDR3 sequence is CASSQGQNYGYTF. CDR3 bases: TGTGCCAGCAGCCAAGGACAGAACTATGGCTACACCTTC.

This clonotype was picked up many times. CDR3 amino acids: CASSQDRWNTEAFF. CDR3 bases: TGCGCCAGCAGCCAAGATCGCTGGAACACTGAAGCTTTCTTT. The chain combines TRBV4-3 with TRBJ1-1; D is unresolved. V was pared by 0 bases and J by 1 base, with 6 bases between. This CDR3 has 14 residues. In germline, CDR1 is LGHNA, CDR2 YSLEER.

This clonotype was recorded a few times. The chain uses TRBV20-1 and TRBJ2-3, with 7 bases identical to TRBD2. CDR3 length: 14 residues. V gave up 3 bases and J gave up 0 bases; unmatched junction bases: 3. The germline V gene encodes CDR1 DFQATT and CDR2 SNEGSKA (reference sequence). The chain's CDR3 is CSARAGDSTDTQYF. The CDR3, as DNA: TGCAGTGCTAGGGCGGGGGACAGCACAGATACGCAGTATTTT.